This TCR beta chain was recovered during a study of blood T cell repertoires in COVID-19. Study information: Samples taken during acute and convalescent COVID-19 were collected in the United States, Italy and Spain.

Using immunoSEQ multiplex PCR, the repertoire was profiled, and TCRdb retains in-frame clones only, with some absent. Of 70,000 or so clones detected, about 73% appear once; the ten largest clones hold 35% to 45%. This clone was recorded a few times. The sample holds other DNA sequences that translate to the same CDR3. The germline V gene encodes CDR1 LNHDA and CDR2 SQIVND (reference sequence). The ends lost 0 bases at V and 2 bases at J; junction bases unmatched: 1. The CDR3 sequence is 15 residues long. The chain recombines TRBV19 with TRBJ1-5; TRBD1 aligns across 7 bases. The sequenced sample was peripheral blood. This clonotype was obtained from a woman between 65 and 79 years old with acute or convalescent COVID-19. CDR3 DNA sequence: TGTGCCAGTAGTATAGATGGACAGGGCAATCAGCCCCAGCATTTT. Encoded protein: CASSIDGQGNQPQHF. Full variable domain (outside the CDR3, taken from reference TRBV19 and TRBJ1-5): DGGITQSPKYLFRKEGQNVTLSCEQNLNHDAMYWYRQDPGQGLRLIYYSQIVNDFQKGDIAEGYSVSREKKESFPLTVTSAQKNPTAFYLCASSIDGQGNQPQHFGDGTRLSIL.